This T cell receptor beta chain was found in a study of cytomegalovirus exposure and HLA in healthy donors. Study results and caveats: Looking again later, the authors saw that most CMV-associated TCR beta chains seemed HLA-restricted.

Trimming removed 1 base from V and 0 bases from J, with 4 bases in between. The CDR3 has 13 amino acids. PCR involved 60 Vbeta and 13 Jbeta primers. Clones were sequenced by immunoSEQ multiplex PCR, and TCRdb holds only the in-frame ones, with some missing. There are approximately 150,000 clones in the sample; about 82% occur only once, and approximately 7% lies in the top ten. Notes on this clone: No antigen is known for it.

This chain uses TRBV5-3 with TRBJ1-1; D gene uncertain. TRBV5-3 is given ORF status, its function remaining uncertain. The specimen was PBMCs. This clonotype originated in a woman in her thirties in good health and CMV-seropositive. The CDR3: CARSLIMNTEAFF. Here the CDR3 DNA reads TGTGCCAGAAGCTTGATCATGAACACTGAAGCTTTCTTT.